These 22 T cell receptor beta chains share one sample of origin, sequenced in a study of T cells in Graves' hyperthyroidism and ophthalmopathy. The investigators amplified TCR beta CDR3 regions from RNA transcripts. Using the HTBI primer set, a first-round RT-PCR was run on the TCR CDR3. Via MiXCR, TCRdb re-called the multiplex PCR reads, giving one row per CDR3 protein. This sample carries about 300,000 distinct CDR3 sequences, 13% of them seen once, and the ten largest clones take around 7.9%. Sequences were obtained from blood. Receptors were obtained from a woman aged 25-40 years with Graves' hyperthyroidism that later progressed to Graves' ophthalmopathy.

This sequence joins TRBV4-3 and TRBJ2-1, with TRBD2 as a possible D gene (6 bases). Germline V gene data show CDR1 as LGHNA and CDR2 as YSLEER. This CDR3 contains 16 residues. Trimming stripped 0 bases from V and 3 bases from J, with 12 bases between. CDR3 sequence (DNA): TGCGCCAGCAGCCAAGAAACTAGCCTAAACTACAATGAGCAGTTCTTC. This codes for CASSQETSLNYNEQFF.

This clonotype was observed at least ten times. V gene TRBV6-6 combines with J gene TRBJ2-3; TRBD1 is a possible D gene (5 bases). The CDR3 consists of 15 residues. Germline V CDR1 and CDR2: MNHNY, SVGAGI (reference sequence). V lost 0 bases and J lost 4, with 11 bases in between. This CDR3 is CASSYSGQAADTQYF. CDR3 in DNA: TGTGCCAGCAGTTACTCGGGGCAGGCGGCAGATACGCAGTATTTT.

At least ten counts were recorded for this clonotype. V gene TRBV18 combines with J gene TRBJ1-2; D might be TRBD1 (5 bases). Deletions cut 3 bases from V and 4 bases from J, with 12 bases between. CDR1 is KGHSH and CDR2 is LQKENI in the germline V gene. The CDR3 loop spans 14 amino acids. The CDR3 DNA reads TGTGCCAGCTCACCGAAGCCGCAGGGCTATGGCTACACCTTC. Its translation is CASSPKPQGYGYTF.

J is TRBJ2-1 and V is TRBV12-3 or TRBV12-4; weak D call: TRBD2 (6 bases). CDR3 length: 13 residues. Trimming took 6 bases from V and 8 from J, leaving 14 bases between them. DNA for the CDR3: TGTGCCAGCAGGATCCTAGCGAGAGATGAGCAGTTCTTC. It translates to CASRILARDEQFF.

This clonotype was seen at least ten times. CDR3 in amino acids: CASSGTANNEQFF. For the CDR3, the DNA is TGTGCCAGCTCCGGGACAGCGAACAATGAGCAGTTCTTC. The V gene is TRBV2, the J gene TRBJ2-1, with 7 bases matching TRBD1. Trimming at V came to 8 bases and at J to 5 bases, leaving 6 bases not matched to a gene. This CDR3 is 13 amino acids long. Germline assignment: CDR1 SNHLY and CDR2 FYNNEI.

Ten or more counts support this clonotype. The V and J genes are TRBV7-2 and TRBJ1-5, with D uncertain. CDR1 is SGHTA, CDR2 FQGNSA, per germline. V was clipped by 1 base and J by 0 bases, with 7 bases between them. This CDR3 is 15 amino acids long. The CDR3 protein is CASSLVGDSNQPQHF. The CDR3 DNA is TGTGCCAGCAGCTTAGTCGGAGATAGCAATCAGCCCCAGCATTTT. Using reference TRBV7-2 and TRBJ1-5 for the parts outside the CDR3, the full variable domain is GAGVSQSPSNKVTEKGKDVELRCDPISGHTALYWYRQSLGQGLEFLIYFQGNSAPDKSGLPSDRFSAERTGGSVSTLTIQRTQQEDSAVYLCASSLVGDSNQPQHFGDGTRLSIL.

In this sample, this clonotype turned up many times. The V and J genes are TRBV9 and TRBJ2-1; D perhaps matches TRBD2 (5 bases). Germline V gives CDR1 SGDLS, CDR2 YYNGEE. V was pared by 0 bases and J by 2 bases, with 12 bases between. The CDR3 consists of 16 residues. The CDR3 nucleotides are TGTGCCAGCAGCGTAGCTTACGGAGGCGCCTACAATGAGCAGTTCTTC. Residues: CASSVAYGGAYNEQFF.

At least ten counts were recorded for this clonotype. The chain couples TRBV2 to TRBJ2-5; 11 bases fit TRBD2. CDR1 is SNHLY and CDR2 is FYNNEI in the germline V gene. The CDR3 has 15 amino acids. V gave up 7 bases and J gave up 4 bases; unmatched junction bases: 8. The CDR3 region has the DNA TGTGCCAGCACCTTACTAGCGGGAGCGGGAGAGACCCAGTACTTC. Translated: CASTLLAGAGETQYF.

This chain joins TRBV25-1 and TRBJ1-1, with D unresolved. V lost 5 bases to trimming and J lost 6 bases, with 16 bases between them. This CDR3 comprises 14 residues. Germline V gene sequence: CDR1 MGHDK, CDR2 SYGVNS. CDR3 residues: CASSKDQVGAEAFF. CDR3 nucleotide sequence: TGTGCCAGCAGTAAAGACCAGGTAGGAGCTGAAGCTTTCTTT.

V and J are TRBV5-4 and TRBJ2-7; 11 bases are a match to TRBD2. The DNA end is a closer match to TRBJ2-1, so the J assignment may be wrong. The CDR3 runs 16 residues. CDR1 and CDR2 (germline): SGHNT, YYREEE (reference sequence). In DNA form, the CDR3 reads TGTGCCAGCAGCAGAACAACTAGCGGGAGTTCATACGAGCAGTTCTTC. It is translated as CASSRTTSGSSYEQFF.

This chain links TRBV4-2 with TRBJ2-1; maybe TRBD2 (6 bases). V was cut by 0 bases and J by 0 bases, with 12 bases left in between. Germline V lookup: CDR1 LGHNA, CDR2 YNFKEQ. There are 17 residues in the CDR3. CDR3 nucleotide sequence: TGTGCCAGCAGCCAAGATGGAGCCGGGAGCTCCTACAATGAGCAGTTCTTC. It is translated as CASSQDGAGSSYNEQFF.

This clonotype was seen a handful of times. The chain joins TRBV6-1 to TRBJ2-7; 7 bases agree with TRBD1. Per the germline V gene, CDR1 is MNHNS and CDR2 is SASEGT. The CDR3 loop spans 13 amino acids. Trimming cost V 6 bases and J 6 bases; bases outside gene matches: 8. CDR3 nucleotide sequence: TGTGCCAGCAGGTGGGGGACAGTGGGCGAGCAGTACTTC. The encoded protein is CASRWGTVGEQYF.

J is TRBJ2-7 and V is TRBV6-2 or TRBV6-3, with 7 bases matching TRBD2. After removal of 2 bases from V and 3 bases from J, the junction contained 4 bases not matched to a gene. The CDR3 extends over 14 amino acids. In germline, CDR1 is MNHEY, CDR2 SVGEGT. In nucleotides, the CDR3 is TGTGCCAGCAGTTACATGGCGGGGGTCTACGAGCAGTACTTC. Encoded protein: CASSYMAGVYEQYF.

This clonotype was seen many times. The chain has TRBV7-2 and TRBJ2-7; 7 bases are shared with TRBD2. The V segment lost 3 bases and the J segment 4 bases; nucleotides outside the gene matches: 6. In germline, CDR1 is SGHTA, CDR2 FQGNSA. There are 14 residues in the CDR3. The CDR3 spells CASSLLRESYEQYF. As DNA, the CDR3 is TGTGCCAGCAGCTTGTTGCGGGAGTCGTACGAGCAGTACTTC.

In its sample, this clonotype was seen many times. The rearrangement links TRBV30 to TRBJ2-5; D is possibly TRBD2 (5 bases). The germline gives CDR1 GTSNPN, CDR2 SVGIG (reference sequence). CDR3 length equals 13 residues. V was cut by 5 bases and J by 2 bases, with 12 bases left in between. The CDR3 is CAWAPGSQETQYF. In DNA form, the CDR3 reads TGTGCCTGGGCTCCGGGATCACAAGAGACCCAGTACTTC.

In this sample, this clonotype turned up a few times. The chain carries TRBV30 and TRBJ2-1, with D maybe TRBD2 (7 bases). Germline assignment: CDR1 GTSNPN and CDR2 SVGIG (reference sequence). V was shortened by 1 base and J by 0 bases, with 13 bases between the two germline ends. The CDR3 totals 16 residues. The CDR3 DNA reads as TGTGCCTGGAGTGGGCGGGGGCCTCGCTCCTACAATGAGCAGTTCTTC. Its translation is CAWSGRGPRSYNEQFF.

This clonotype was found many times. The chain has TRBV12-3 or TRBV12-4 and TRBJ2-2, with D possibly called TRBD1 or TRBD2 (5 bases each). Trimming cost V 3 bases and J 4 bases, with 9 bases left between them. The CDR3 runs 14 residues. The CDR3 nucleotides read TGTGCCAGCAGTTTGGGGGAACTCACCGGGGAGCTGTTTTTT. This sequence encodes CASSLGELTGELFF.

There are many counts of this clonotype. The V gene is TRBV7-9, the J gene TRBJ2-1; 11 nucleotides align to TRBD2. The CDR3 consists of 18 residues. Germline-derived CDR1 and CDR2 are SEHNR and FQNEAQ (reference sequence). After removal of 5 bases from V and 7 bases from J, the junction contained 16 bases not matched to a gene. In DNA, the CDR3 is TGTGCCAGCAGCCTCACCATCTTACTAGCGGGAGTAGGTAATGAGCAGTTCTTC. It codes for CASSLTILLAGVGNEQFF. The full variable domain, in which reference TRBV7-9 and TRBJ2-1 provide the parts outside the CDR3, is DTGVSQNPRHKITKRGQNVTFRCDPISEHNRLYWYRQTLGQGPEFLTYFQNEAQLEKSRLLSDRFSAERPKGSFSTLEIQRTEQGDSAMYLCASSLTILLAGVGNEQFFGPGTRLTVL.

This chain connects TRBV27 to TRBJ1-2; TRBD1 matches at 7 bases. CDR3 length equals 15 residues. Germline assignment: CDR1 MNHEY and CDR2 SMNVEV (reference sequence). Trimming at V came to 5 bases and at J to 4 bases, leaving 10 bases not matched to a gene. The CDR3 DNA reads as TGTGCCAGCAGTACCATCCCAACAGGGGTCTATGGCTACACCTTC. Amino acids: CASSTIPTGVYGYTF.

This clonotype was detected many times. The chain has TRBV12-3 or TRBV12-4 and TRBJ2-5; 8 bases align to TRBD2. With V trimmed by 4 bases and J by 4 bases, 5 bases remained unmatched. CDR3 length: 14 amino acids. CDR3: CASSSLAVRETQYF. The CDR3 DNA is TGTGCCAGCAGTTCACTAGCGGTCCGAGAGACCCAGTACTTC.

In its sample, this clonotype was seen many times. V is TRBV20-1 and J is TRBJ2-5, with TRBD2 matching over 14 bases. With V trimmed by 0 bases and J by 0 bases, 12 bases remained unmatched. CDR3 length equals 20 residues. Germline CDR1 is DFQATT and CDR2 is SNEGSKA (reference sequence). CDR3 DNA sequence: TGCAGTGCTAGAGACCTGTTTGGACTAGCGGGAGGACCAAACCAAGAGACCCAGTACTTC. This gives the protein CSARDLFGLAGGPNQETQYF.

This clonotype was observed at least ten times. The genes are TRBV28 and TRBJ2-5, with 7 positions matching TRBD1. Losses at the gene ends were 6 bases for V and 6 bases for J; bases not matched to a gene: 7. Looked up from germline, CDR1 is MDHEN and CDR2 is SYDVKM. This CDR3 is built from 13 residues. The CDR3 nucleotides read TGTGCCAGCAGACCGACAGGGCAAAAGACCCAGTACTTC. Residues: CASRPTGQKTQYF.